This passage covers 11 T cell receptor beta chains from one sample sequenced in a study of graft-versus-host responses after intestinal transplantation. The antigens these receptors bind are not known. TCRdb keeps only in-frame clones here, not all; method: immunoSEQ multiplex PCR. The sample includes roughly 96,000 clones, roughly 90% of them seen just once. The material sequenced was unstimulated CD8+ T cells sorted from spleen or lymph node cells, taken before intestinal transplant. Receptor source: a human donor who received an intestinal transplant.

This chain joins TRBV5-1 and TRBJ1-1, with 10 bases lining up with TRBD1. Germline CDR1 reads SGHRS; CDR2 reads YFSETQ. J was trimmed by 0 bases and V by 4 bases; bases with no gene match: 21. CDR3 length: 21 residues. The CDR3 protein is CASSHLKTGGFIDSMNTEAFF. The CDR3 nucleotides are TGCGCCAGCAGCCATCTGAAGACAGGGGGCTTTATTGACTCCATGAACACTGAAGCTTTCTTT.

This chain connects TRBV25-1 to TRBJ2-7, with 11 bases fitting TRBD1. Germline CDR1 MGHDK, CDR2 SYGVNS. J lost 5 bases, V lost 3 bases, and 3 bases had no gene match. This CDR3 is 14 amino acids long. The CDR3 region is CASSDRDRGDEQYF. The CDR3 DNA is TGTGCCAGCAGTGACCGGGACAGGGGGGACGAGCAGTACTTC.

In this sample, this clone turned up a few times. The CDR3 loop reads CASSRGRLPQETQYF. Here the CDR3 DNA reads TGCGCCAGCAGCAGGGGTCGTCTCCCCCAAGAGACCCAGTACTTC. V gene TRBV4-1 combines with J gene TRBJ2-5; D perhaps matches TRBD1 (5 bases). Germline V CDR1 and CDR2: MGHRA, YSYEKL. This CDR3 region has 15 residues. Trimming removed 5 bases from V and 1 base from J, with 14 bases in between.

The rearrangement uses TRBV6-6 and TRBJ2-7, with D hard to call. The germline V gene encodes CDR1 MNHNY and CDR2 SVGAGI (reference sequence). V was shortened by 0 bases and J by 1 base, with 10 bases between the two germline ends. This CDR3 is 15 amino acids long. CDR3 region: CASSYSVSVSYEQYF. CDR3 nucleotide sequence: TGTGCCAGCAGTTACTCGGTATCAGTATCCTACGAGCAGTACTTC.

The gene calls are TRBV28 and TRBJ1-3; D call uncertain. The CDR3 covers 16 residues. CDR1 MDHEN and CDR2 SYDVKM come from the germline V gene. The V end was cut by 3 bases, the J end by 0 bases, with 12 bases between. Here the CDR3 DNA reads TGTGCCAGCAGTTTTGGATTGGGCGTCTCTGGAAACACCATATATTTT. Protein sequence: CASSFGLGVSGNTIYF.

The chain is built from TRBV5-1 and TRBJ1-2; D is ambiguous. Germline V CDR1 and CDR2: SGHRS, YFSETQ. V lost 0 bases and J lost 7, with 13 bases in between. This CDR3 spans 14 amino acids. The chain's CDR3 is CASSLGDSGGGYTF. The DNA for the CDR3 is TGCGCCAGCAGCTTGGGCGACTCGGGAGGTGGCTACACCTTC.

This rearrangement joins TRBV27 to TRBJ1-2, with D tentatively TRBD1 (6 bases). Germline CDR1 reads MNHEY; CDR2 reads SMNVEV (reference sequence). Trimming stripped 5 bases from V and 3 bases from J, with 10 bases between. The CDR3 is made up of 13 amino acids. The CDR3 region has the DNA TGTGCCAGCAGTGTGACAGGAGACTATGGCTACACCTTC. Protein: CASSVTGDYGYTF.

J is TRBJ1-1 and V is TRBV6-4, with TRBD1 as a possible D gene (6 bases). This CDR3 has 14 residues. Germline V gives CDR1 MRHNA, CDR2 SNTAGT. V dropped 4 bases and J dropped 4 bases, with 13 bases sitting between them. CDR3 in amino acids: CASSAQGFSTEAFF. Written as DNA, the CDR3 is TGTGCCAGCAGTGCCCAGGGGTTTAGCACTGAAGCTTTCTTT.

V is TRBV10-1 and J is TRBJ1-3; D is possibly TRBD1 (6 bases). Germline V gives CDR1 WNHNN, CDR2 SYGVQD (reference sequence). Trimming pared 5 bases from V and 0 bases from J, leaving 8 bases between. The CDR3 has 14 residues. CDR3 sequence reads: CASSYRDSGNTIYF. The CDR3 DNA reads TGCGCCAGCAGTTACAGGGACTCTGGAAACACCATATATTTT.

The chain joins TRBV15 to TRBJ2-5, with D possibly TRBD2 on 6 matching bases. The CDR3 covers 14 residues. Per germline, CDR1 LNHNV and CDR2 YYDKDF (reference sequence). Trimming took off 4 bases at V and 5 bases at J, with 14 bases between the two ends. Here the CDR3 reads CATSTRRRVETQYF. CDR3 bases: TGTGCCACCAGCACGAGGAGGAGGGTGGAGACCCAGTACTTC.

The chain uses TRBV4-3 and TRBJ1-5; the match to TRBD1 covers 8 bases. The length of the CDR3 is 16 residues. The germline CDR1 and CDR2 sequences are LGHNA and YSLEER. V lost 0 bases and J lost 5; bases outside the gene matches: 6. The CDR3 spells CASSQEARGLYQPQHF. The CDR3 nucleotides are TGCGCCAGCAGCCAAGAGGCCAGGGGGCTATATCAGCCCCAGCATTTT.